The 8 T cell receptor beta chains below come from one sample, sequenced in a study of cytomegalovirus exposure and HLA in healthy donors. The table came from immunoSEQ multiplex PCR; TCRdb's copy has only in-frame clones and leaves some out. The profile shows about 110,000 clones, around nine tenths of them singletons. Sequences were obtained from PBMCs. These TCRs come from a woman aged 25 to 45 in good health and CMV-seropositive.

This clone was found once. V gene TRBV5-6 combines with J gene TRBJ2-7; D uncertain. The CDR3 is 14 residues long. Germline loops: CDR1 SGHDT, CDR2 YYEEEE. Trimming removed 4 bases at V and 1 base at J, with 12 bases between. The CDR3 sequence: CASSRYGESYEQYF. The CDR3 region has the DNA TGTGCCAGCAGCCGTTACGGAGAGTCCTACGAGCAGTACTTC.

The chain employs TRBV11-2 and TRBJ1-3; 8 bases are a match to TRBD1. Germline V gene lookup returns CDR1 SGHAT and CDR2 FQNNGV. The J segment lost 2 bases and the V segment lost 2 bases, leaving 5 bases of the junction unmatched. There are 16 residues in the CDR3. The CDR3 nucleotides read TGTGCCAGCAGCTTATTTGGGACAGGAACTGGAAACACCATATATTTT. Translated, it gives CASSLFGTGTGNTIYF.

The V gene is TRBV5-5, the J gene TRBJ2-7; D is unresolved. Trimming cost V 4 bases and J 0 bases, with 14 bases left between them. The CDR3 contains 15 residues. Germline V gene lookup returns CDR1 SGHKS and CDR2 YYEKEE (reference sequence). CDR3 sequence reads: CASSTLLGTSYEQYF. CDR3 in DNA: TGTGCCAGCAGCACGCTACTGGGCACCTCCTACGAGCAGTACTTC. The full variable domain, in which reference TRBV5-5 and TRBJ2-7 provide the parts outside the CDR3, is DAGVTQSPTHLIKTRGQQVTLRCSPISGHKSVSWYQQVLGQGPQFIFQYYEKEERGRGNFPDRFSARQFPNYSSELNVNALLLGDSALYLCASSTLLGTSYEQYFGPGTRLTVT.

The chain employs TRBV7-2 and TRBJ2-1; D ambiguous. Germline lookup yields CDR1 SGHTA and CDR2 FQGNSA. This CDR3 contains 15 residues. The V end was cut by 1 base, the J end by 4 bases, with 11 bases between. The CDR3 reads CASSLEDGQYNEQFF. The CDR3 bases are TGTGCCAGCAGCTTAGAAGATGGGCAGTACAATGAGCAGTTCTTC.

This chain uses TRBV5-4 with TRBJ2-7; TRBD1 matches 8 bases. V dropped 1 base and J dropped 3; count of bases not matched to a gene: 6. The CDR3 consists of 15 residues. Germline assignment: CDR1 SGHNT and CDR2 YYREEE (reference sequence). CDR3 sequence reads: CASSLTKQGGYEQYF. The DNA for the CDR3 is TGTGCCAGCAGCTTGACAAAACAGGGGGGCTACGAGCAGTACTTC.

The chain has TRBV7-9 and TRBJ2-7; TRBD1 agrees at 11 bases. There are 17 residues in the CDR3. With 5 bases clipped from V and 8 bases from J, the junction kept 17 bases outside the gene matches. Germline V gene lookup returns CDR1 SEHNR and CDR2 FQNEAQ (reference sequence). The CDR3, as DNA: TGTGCCAGCAGCCCTCCCGCCCGACGGGACAGGGGGTCAAAGCAGTACTTC. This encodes CASSPPARRDRGSKQYF.

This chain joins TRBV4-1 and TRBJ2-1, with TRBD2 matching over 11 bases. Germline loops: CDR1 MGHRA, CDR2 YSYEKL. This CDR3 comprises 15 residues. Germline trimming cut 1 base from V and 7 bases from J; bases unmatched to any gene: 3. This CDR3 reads CASSQVGTSGNEQFF. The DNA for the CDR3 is TGCGCCAGCAGCCAAGTCGGGACTAGCGGAAATGAGCAGTTCTTC.

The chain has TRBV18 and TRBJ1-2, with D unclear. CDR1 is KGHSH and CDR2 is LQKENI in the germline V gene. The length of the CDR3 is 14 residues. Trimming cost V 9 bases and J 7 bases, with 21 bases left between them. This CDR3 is CASSNPGYTTGYTF. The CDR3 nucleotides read TGTGCCAGTTCTAACCCTGGTTACACTACTGGCTACACCTTC.